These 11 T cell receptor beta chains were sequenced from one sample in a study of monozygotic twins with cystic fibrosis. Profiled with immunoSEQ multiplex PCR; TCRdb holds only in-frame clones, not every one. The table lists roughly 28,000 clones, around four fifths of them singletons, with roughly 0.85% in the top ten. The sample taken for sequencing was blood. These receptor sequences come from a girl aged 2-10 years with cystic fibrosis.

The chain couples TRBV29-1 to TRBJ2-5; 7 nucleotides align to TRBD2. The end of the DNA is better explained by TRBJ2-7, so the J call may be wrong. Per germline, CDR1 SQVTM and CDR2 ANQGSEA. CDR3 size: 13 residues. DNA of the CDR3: TGCAGCGTTGAGGGAGGGCAGACTAACGAGCAGTACTTC. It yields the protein CSVEGGQTNEQYF.

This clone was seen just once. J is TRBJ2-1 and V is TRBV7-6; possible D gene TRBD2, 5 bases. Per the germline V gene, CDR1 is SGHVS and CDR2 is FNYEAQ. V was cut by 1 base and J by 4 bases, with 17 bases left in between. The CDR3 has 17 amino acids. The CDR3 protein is CASSLGVGAIGYNEQFF. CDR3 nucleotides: TGTGCCAGCAGCTTAGGGGTGGGAGCCATCGGGTACAATGAGCAGTTCTTC.

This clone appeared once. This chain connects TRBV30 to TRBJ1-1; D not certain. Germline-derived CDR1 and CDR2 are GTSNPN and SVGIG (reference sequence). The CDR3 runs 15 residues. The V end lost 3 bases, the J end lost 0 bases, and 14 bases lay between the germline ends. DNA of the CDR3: TGTGCCTGGAGAGGGAGTCGGAGGATGAACACTGAAGCTTTCTTT. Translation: CAWRGSRRMNTEAFF.

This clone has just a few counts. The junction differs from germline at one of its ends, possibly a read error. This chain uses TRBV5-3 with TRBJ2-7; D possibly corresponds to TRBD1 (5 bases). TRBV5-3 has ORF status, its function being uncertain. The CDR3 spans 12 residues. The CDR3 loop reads CARSLVFSGIDF. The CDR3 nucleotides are TGTGCCAGAAGCTTGGTATTTTCAGGGATCGACTTC.

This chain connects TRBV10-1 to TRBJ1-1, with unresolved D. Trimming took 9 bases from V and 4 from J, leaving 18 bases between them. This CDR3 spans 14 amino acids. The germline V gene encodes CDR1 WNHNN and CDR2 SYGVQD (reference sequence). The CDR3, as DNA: TGCGCCAGTCAACGTAGCGCGGGTAGCACTGAAGCTTTCTTT. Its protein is CASQRSAGSTEAFF.

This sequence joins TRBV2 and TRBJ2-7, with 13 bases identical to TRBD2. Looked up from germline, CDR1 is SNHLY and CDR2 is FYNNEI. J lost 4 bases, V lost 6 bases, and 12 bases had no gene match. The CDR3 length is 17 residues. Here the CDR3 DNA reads TGTGCCAGCAGCCAGACTCGGGGACTAGCGGGGACTTACGAGCAGTACTTC. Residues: CASSQTRGLAGTYEQYF. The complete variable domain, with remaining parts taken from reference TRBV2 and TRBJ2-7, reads EPEVTQTPSHQVTQMGQEVILRCVPISNHLYFYWYRQILGQKVEFLVSFYNNEISEKSEIFDDQFSVERPDGSNFTLKIRSTKLEDSAMYFCASSQTRGLAGTYEQYFGPGTRLTVT.

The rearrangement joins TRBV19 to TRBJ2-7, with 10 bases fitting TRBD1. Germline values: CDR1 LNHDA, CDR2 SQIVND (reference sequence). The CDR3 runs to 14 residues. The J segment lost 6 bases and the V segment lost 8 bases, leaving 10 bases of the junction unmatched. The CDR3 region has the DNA TGTGCCAGTGAAACCGGGACAGGGGCGAGCGAGCAGTACTTC. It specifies CASETGTGASEQYF. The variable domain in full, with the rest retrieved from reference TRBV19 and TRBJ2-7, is DGGITQSPKYLFRKEGQNVTLSCEQNLNHDAMYWYRQDPGQGLRLIYYSQIVNDFQKGDIAEGYSVSREKKESFPLTVTSAQKNPTAFYLCASETGTGASEQYFGPGTRLTVT.

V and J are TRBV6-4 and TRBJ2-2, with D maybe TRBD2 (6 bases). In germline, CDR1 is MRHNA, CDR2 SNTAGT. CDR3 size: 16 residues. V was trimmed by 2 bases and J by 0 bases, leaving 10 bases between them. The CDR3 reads CASSDMAGTNTGELFF. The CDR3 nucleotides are TGTGCCAGCAGTGACATGGCGGGGACGAACACCGGGGAGCTGTTTTTT.

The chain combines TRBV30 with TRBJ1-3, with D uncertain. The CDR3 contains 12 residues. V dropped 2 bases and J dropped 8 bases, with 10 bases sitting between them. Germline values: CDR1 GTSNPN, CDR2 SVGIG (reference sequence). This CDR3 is CAWSNSRDTIYF. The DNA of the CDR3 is TGTGCCTGGAGTAATTCCCGTGACACCATATATTTT.

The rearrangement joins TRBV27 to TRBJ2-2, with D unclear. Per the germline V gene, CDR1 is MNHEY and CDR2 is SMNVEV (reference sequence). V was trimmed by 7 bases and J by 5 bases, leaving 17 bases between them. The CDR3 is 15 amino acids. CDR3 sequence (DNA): TGTGCCAGCACATCCGGGCAGGTGGCGACCGGGGAGCTGTTTTTT. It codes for CASTSGQVATGELFF.

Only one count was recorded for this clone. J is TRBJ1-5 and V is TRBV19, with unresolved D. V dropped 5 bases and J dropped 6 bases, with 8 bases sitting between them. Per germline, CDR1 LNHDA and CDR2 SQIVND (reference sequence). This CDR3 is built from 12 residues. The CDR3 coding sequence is TGTGCCAGTAGTGTCCGGGGTCAGCCCCAGCATTTT. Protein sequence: CASSVRGQPQHF.